This T cell receptor beta chain was obtained from a study of blood T cells in healthy people across ages. Overall study: For every two T cells, template switching captured about one barcoded beta molecule.

Primers used in a second PCR of roughly 7 to 11 cycles were a sample-barcoded 5' primer and a J-beta primer mix. TCRdb re-called the 5' RACE reads with MiXCR, one entry per CDR3 protein. The sample records 1.5 million to 2 million distinct CDR3 sequences, roughly 27% being singletons. Findings and limits, study-wide: Compared with aged donors, long-lived donors showed fewer expanded clones, suggesting selection.

Samples each yielded at least 6 micrograms of total RNA. Germline V gives CDR1 MDHEN, CDR2 SYDVKM. The CDR3 has 15 residues. A word on this clonotype: No antigen is known for it.

The sequence was collected from a woman aged 25 to 45 in good health. V gene TRBV28 combines with J gene TRBJ2-4, with D possibly matching TRBD2 (6 bases). The J call may be faulty, since TRBJ2-7 better matches the DNA end. The specimen sequenced was blood. The chain's CDR3 is CASSGLATPVYEQYF. The CDR3 nucleotides are TGTGCCAGCAGTGGTCTAGCGACCCCGGTCTACGAGCAGTACTTC.